The present T cell receptor beta chain was sequenced within a study of technical replicates of blood from a few donors. This CDR3 spans 12 amino acids. Trimming stripped 6 bases from V and 8 bases from J, with 13 bases between. The germline V gene has CDR1 SNHLY and CDR2 FYNNEI. Here immunoSEQ multiplex PCR was the method, and the copy in TCRdb shows in-frame clones only, minus some. Here the sample spans 62,000 or so clones, 70% to 90% being singletons. The receptor was derived from a human donor in good health. Some clones in this sample may be carry-over from other donors' samples. This sequence joins TRBV2 and TRBJ1-2; maybe TRBD1 (5 bases). The sequencing input was PBMCs. This chain's CDR3 is CASRGAFKGYTF. In DNA form, the CDR3 reads TGTGCCAGCAGAGGGGCCTTTAAGGGCTACACCTTC.